Below are 4 T cell receptor beta chains sequenced from a single sample in a study of blood T cell repertoires in COVID-19. Libraries were prepared by immunoSEQ multiplex PCR; TCRdb keeps only in-frame clonotypes and omits some of them. This sample yields more than 150,000 clones, of which 84% are seen a single time; 13% to 15% belongs to the top ten. Sequenced material: peripheral blood. The source is a man in his thirties or forties with active or convalescent COVID-19.

The chain employs TRBV27 and TRBJ2-7, with 7 bases that match TRBD2. The trim removed 6 bases at V and 0 bases at J, leaving 5 bases unmatched. The CDR3 is 14 amino acids. CDR1 is MNHEY and CDR2 is SMNVEV in the germline V gene (reference sequence). CDR3 amino acids: CASSFGDYSYEQYF. As DNA, the CDR3 is TGTGCCAGCAGCTTCGGGGACTACTCCTACGAGCAGTACTTC.

This sequence joins TRBV19 and TRBJ1-6; 10 bases fit TRBD1. CDR3 length: 17 residues. V shed 7 bases and J 7 bases; nucleotides not matched to a gene: 13. Germline V gene sequence: CDR1 LNHDA, CDR2 SQIVND (reference sequence). The CDR3 DNA is TGTGCCAGTAAACATCCCCCGACAGGGGGCGGGAATTCACCCCTCCACTTT. Translating it yields CASKHPPTGGGNSPLHF.

The chain combines TRBV11-2 with TRBJ2-1; TRBD2 matches 8 bases. V lost 1 base, J lost 13 bases, and 6 bases stayed unmatched. CDR1 and CDR2 (germline): SGHAT, FQNNGV. This CDR3 spans 13 amino acids. The CDR3 nucleotides are TGTGCCAGCAGCTTAGCCCGGGGGGGTTCTCAGTTCTTC. Protein sequence: CASSLARGGSQFF.

J is TRBJ2-1 and V is TRBV7-9; 11 nucleotides align to TRBD2. Germline V gene sequence: CDR1 SEHNR, CDR2 FQNEAQ (reference sequence). CDR3 length equals 18 residues. The J segment lost 3 bases and the V segment lost 5 bases, leaving 12 bases of the junction unmatched. The CDR3 sequence is CASSPELAGELIYNEQFF. In DNA form, the CDR3 reads TGTGCCAGCAGCCCCGAACTAGCGGGGGAGTTAATCTACAATGAGCAGTTCTTC.